These 20 T cell receptor beta chains originate from one sample sequenced in a study of beta chain features in type 1 diabetes. Study conclusions and caveats: TCRB CDR3s from Type 1 diabetes patients were moderately but significantly shorter in all four CD4+ subsets.

Their target antigens are unknown. Sequenced material consisted of expressed TCRB transcripts (all of the isolated RNA was reverse transcribed). TCRdb's table, derived via immunoSEQ multiplex PCR, lists solely in-frame clones and lacks some. The top ten hold under 1.5% of the sample, which has approximately 150,000 clones, about 13% seen once. The specimen sequenced was central memory CD4+ T cells from blood. These receptors were obtained from a man between 18 and 29 years old with type 1 diabetes.

The V gene is TRBV19, the J gene TRBJ2-3; no firm D call. This CDR3 spans 13 amino acids. In germline, CDR1 is LNHDA, CDR2 SQIVND (reference sequence). Trimming pared 7 bases from V and 1 base from J, leaving 9 bases between. The CDR3 region is CASKGTGTDTQYF. The CDR3 nucleotides read TGTGCCAGTAAGGGAACTGGCACAGATACGCAGTATTTT.

A few counts support this clone. The same CDR3 also results from other DNA sequences found in this sample. The chain couples TRBV30 to TRBJ1-2, with D tentatively TRBD1 (5 bases). V lost 0 bases to trimming and J lost 8 bases, with 7 bases between them. CDR1 is GTSNPN, CDR2 SVGIG, per germline (reference sequence). This CDR3 region has 11 residues. The CDR3 reads CAWSVGGGYTF. As DNA, the CDR3 is TGTGCCTGGAGTGTGGGGGGAGGCTACACCTTC.

The chain uses TRBV6-1 and TRBJ2-5; D may be TRBD2 (7 bases). This CDR3 is built from 15 residues. Germline lookup yields CDR1 MNHNS and CDR2 SASEGT. Trimming took 1 base from V and 5 from J, leaving 14 bases between them. CDR3 nucleotide sequence: TGTGCCAGCAGTGAAGTAGGCAGGGGAGGGGAGACCCAGTACTTC. Translation: CASSEVGRGGETQYF.

This clone was seen a few times. A much more abundant neighbour one base away suggests this may be a read error. Other DNA sequences in the sample encode the same CDR3. The chain joins TRBV30 to TRBJ1-6; D gene unclear. V was pared by 1 base and J by 8 bases, with 6 bases between. This CDR3 region has 12 residues. Looked up from germline, CDR1 is GTSNPN and CDR2 is SVGIG (reference sequence). The CDR3, as DNA: TGTGCCTGGAGTGGGCGGCATTCACCCCTCCACTTT. Amino acid sequence: CAWSGRHSPLHF.

This clone turned up a few times. This sequence joins TRBV14 and TRBJ1-4; maybe TRBD1 (5 bases). Germline lookup yields CDR1 SGHDN and CDR2 FVKESK. V lost 4 bases and J 7 bases, leaving 13 bases between the germline ends. The CDR3 consists of 14 residues. CDR3 DNA: TGTGCCAGCAGCCTAGGGGTTTCGACTGAAAAACTGTTTTTT. Protein: CASSLGVSTEKLFF.

This rearrangement joins TRBV5-1 to TRBJ2-5; D not resolved. This CDR3 spans 14 amino acids. V was trimmed by 2 bases and J by 3 bases, leaving 11 bases between them. The germline V gene encodes CDR1 SGHRS and CDR2 YFSETQ. DNA for the CDR3: TGCGCCAGCAGCTTAGGCAGGACGGAAGAGACCCAGTACTTC. Translating it yields CASSLGRTEETQYF.

This clone was observed a few times. The J gene is TRBJ2-2, the V gene TRBV7-3, with D tentatively TRBD1 or TRBD2 (6 bases each). Germline V lookup: CDR1 SGHTA, CDR2 FQGTGA. V was shortened by 4 bases and J by 1 base, with 13 bases between the two germline ends. The CDR3 is 16 amino acids. The CDR3: CASSSLGGLNTGELFF. DNA for the CDR3: TGTGCCAGCAGCTCCCTGGGGGGCCTGAACACCGGGGAGCTGTTTTTT.

This clone was seen a few times. This sequence joins TRBV18 and TRBJ2-1, with 8 bases aligning to TRBD1. This CDR3 spans 13 amino acids. V dropped 4 bases and J dropped 15; count of bases not matched to a gene: 11. Germline lookup yields CDR1 KGHSH and CDR2 LQKENI. CDR3 nucleotide sequence: TGTGCCAGCTCACTAGGACAGGGATTCCCTCCGTTCTTC. It translates to CASSLGQGFPPFF. Full variable domain (outside the CDR3, taken from reference TRBV18 and TRBJ2-1): NAGVMQNPRHLVRRRGQEARLRCSPMKGHSHVYWYRQLPEEGLKFMVYLQKENIIDESGMPKERFSAEFPKEGPSILRIQQVVRGDSAAYFCASSLGQGFPPFFGPGTRLTVL.

Only a few counts were recorded for this clone. V and J are TRBV11-2 and TRBJ1-6; no definite D call. The CDR3 contains 14 residues. Germline-derived CDR1 and CDR2 are SGHAT and FQNNGV. V lost 0 bases and J 7 bases, leaving 7 bases between the germline ends. CDR3 residues: CASSLDQQNSPLHF. CDR3 nucleotides: TGTGCCAGCAGCTTAGATCAGCAGAATTCACCCCTCCACTTT.

This clone was seen only a few times. This chain connects TRBV9 to TRBJ1-1; TRBD1 matches at 8 bases. Germline CDR1 is SGDLS and CDR2 is YYNGEE. The CDR3 covers 14 residues. The J segment lost 7 bases and the V segment lost 4 bases, leaving 9 bases of the junction unmatched. The CDR3 is CASSFAQGVGEAFF. As DNA, the CDR3 is TGTGCCAGCAGCTTTGCACAGGGGGTCGGTGAAGCTTTCTTT.

This clone was detected a few times. The chain has TRBV4-2 and TRBJ2-1, with 7 bases identical to TRBD1. The CDR3 totals 13 residues. From germline, CDR1 is LGHNA and CDR2 YNFKEQ. V lost 3 bases to trimming and J lost 7 bases; unmatched junction nucleotides: 3. Written as DNA, the CDR3 is TGTGCCAGCAGCCAGCAGACAGGGAATGAGCAGTTCTTC. It translates to CASSQQTGNEQFF.

The CDR3 DNA is TGCGCCAGCAGCTTGGTAGCGGGGGCAGATACGCAGTATTTT. This sequence encodes CASSLVAGADTQYF. V and J are TRBV5-1 and TRBJ2-3, with 9 positions matching TRBD2. The CDR3 contains 14 residues. Germline-derived CDR1 and CDR2 are SGHRS and YFSETQ. The V segment lost 0 bases and the J segment 4 bases; nucleotides outside the gene matches: 0.

A few counts support this clone. The chain links TRBV29-1 to TRBJ2-7, with 12 bases that match TRBD1. CDR1 is SQVTM and CDR2 is ANQGSEA in the germline V gene. Germline trimming cut 3 bases from V and 6 bases from J; bases unmatched to any gene: 3. This CDR3 contains 13 residues. The CDR3 sequence: CSVEGQGAPEQYF. CDR3 sequence (DNA): TGCAGCGTTGAGGGACAGGGGGCGCCCGAGCAGTACTTC.

This clone showed up just a few times. The chain uses TRBV14 and TRBJ1-1; D perhaps matches TRBD1 (5 bases). The V end was cut by 4 bases, the J end by 4 bases, with 13 bases between. Germline lookup yields CDR1 SGHDN and CDR2 FVKESK. This CDR3 contains 14 residues. The CDR3: CASSPRMGGTEAFF. The CDR3 DNA follows: TGTGCCAGCAGCCCCCGTATGGGGGGCACTGAAGCTTTCTTT.

Details on this clone: Distinct nucleotide sequences in the sample also encode this CDR3. This chain links TRBV7-9 with TRBJ2-5; TRBD1 matches 9 bases. This CDR3 comprises 14 residues. The V and J ends lost 4 bases and 5 bases, in that order; junction bases with no gene match: 5. CDR1 and CDR2 (germline): SEHNR, FQNEAQ (reference sequence). For the CDR3, the DNA is TGTGCCAGCAGCTCACAGGGGGCGCGGGAGACCCAGTACTTC. Protein: CASSSQGARETQYF.

This clone was found a few times. This sequence joins TRBV25-1 and TRBJ1-1; D is undetermined. Germline lookup yields CDR1 MGHDK and CDR2 SYGVNS. The CDR3 covers 11 residues. The V and J ends lost 6 bases and 2 bases respectively, with 4 bases between them. The CDR3 here is CASRYNTEAFF. The CDR3 nucleotides are TGTGCCAGCAGGTATAACACTGAAGCTTTCTTT.

The V gene is TRBV10-3, the J gene TRBJ2-5, with 8 bases aligning to TRBD1. Germline V gives CDR1 ENHRY, CDR2 SYGVKD. The CDR3 has 15 residues. V was clipped by 2 bases and J by 5 bases; unmatched bases: 7. CDR3 sequence: CAISEGIDRGETQYF. The DNA of the CDR3 is TGTGCCATCAGTGAGGGGATTGACAGGGGTGAGACCCAGTACTTC.

This clone was picked up a small number of times. The chain combines TRBV20-1 with TRBJ2-5; unclear D gene. The DNA end lines up better with TRBJ2-7; the J call may be wrong. Germline loops: CDR1 DFQATT, CDR2 SNEGSKA (reference sequence). This CDR3 contains 11 residues. CDR3 sequence: CSASKSYEQYF. CDR3 sequence (DNA): TGCAGTGCTAGTAAGTCCTACGAGCAGTACTTC.

This rearrangement joins TRBV7-8 to TRBJ1-1; 7 positions match TRBD1. V was clipped by 5 bases and J by 6 bases; unmatched bases: 0. This CDR3 has 11 amino acids. Germline CDR1 is SGHVS and CDR2 is FQNEAQ. In DNA, the CDR3 is TGTGCCAGCAGCCAGGGGGCTGAAGCTTTCTTT. Its translation is CASSQGAEAFF.

Comments on this clone: This clone may be a read error of a much larger clone one base away. This chain links TRBV19 with TRBJ1-2; 10 positions match TRBD1. This CDR3 is built from 13 residues. CDR1 is LNHDA, CDR2 SQIVND, per germline (reference sequence). The trim removed 11 bases at V and 8 bases at J, leaving 11 bases unmatched. The CDR3 here is CASAGQGYGGYTF. The CDR3 region has the DNA TGTGCCTCGGCGGGACAGGGGTACGGCGGCTACACCTTC.